This is a list of T cell receptor beta chains from one sample in a study of shared clonotypes between healthy human individuals. Only in-frame clones appear in the TCRdb table, and some are missing; sequencing was by immunoSEQ multiplex PCR. The data show roughly 2.5 million clones, with approximately 94% seen just once and around 0.14% held by the top ten. The source material was naive CD4+ T cells sorted from blood. These receptors were obtained from a man younger than 30 in good health. CDR3s include the opening cysteine and the closing phenylalanine or tryptophan. The D gene is left open where the match is weak. Clone size is not always given. Where it is, it says once, few, many or a class for expanded clones.

v_gene	j_gene	abundance	d_gene	CDR3nt	CDR3aa
TRBV9	TRBJ2-5	NA	NA	TGTGCCAGCAGCCCTCACCAGGGGGGGACAGGTCGCCAAGAGACCCAGTACTTC	CASSPHQGGTGRQETQYF
TRBV27	TRBJ2-7	NA	TRBD1	TGTGCCAGCAGTTTAGTCGGGACAGACTCCTACGAGCAGTACTTC	CASSLVGTDSYEQYF
TRBV27	TRBJ2-4	NA	TRBD2	TGTGCCAGCAGTTTCGCGGGGGTGGAAAACATTCAGTACTTC	CASSFAGVENIQYF
TRBV28	TRBJ2-6	NA	NA	TGTGCCAGCAGTCACCCGTCGGGTTCTGGGGCCAACGTCCTGACTTTC	CASSHPSGSGANVLTF
TRBV15	TRBJ1-1	few	NA	TGTGCCACCAGCCCCCTGGGATTTGGCACTGAAGCTTTCTTT	CATSPLGFGTEAFF
TRBV5-6	TRBJ2-6	NA	TRBD1	TGTGCCAGCAGCTCGACCGGGACAGGCTTCTCTGGGGCCAACGTCCTGACTTTC	CASSSTGTGFSGANVLTF
TRBV19	TRBJ1-2	NA	NA	TGTGCCAGTAGTGAGCAGGCGACTAACTATGGCTACACCTTC	CASSEQATNYGYTF
TRBV28	TRBJ1-1	NA	NA	TGTGCCAGCAGTTTATGGAGCGGGGGCTTAATAATGAACACTGAAGCTTTCTTT	CASSLWSGGLIMNTEAFF
TRBV5-8	TRBJ1-6	NA	TRBD1	TGTGCCAGCAGCGCGACTGACAGGGGTAATAATTCACCCCTCCACTTT	CASSATDRGNNSPLHF
TRBV2	TRBJ1-5	NA	TRBD1	TGTGCCAGCAGTGAATGGGACAGGGCCTATCAGCCCCAGCATTTT	CASSEWDRAYQPQHF
TRBV19	TRBJ2-4	once	NA	TGTGCCAGCACGGAGCGTATCCCAAACATTCAGTACTTC	CASTERIPNIQYF
TRBV7-8	TRBJ2-1	NA	TRBD2	TGTGCCAGCAGTCCCGGGACTAGCCGCTACAATGAGCAGTTCTTC	CASSPGTSRYNEQFF
TRBV2	TRBJ1-2	NA	NA	TGTGCCAGCAGTGATATGGATAACGACTACACCTTC	CASSDMDNDYTF
TRBV5-1	TRBJ2-3	NA	NA	TGCGCCAGCAGCTTGGACACTGGGACCACCGATACGCAGTATTTT	CASSLDTGTTDTQYF
TRBV10-3	TRBJ2-5	NA	NA	TGTGCCATCAGGGGGCCCTCCGGAGAGACCCAGTACTTC	CAIRGPSGETQYF
TRBV6-5	TRBJ2-7	NA	TRBD2	TGTGCCAGCAGTCCCCTCTCTAGCGGGAGCCACGAGCAGTACTTC	CASSPLSSGSHEQYF
TRBV9	TRBJ1-3	NA	NA	TGTGCCAGCAGCAACTTAATCTCAAGCTCTGGAAACACCATATATTTT	CASSNLISSSGNTIYF
TRBV5-4	TRBJ2-6	NA	NA	TGTGCCAGCAGCTTGTTGGGTCGGGTTCGAGAGTACTCTGGGGCCAACGTCCTGACTTTC	CASSLLGRVREYSGANVLTF
TRBV7-8	TRBJ1-3	NA	NA	TGTGCCAGCAGCCCCCGGGAGCTACGTGGAAACACCATATATTTT	CASSPRELRGNTIYF
TRBV6-6	TRBJ1-6	NA	NA	TGTGCCAGCAGTTACAATCAGGGGAGGGATAATTCACCCCTCCACTTT	CASSYNQGRDNSPLHF
TRBV5-4	TRBJ1-3	NA	TRBD1	TGTGCCAGCAGCCTTACAGGGGGTAACCAAAATTTT	CASSLTGGNQNF
TRBV6-6	TRBJ1-6	NA	NA	TGTGCCAGCAGTTACTTGGGCCCCGGGCCCCTCCACTTT	CASSYLGPGPLHF
TRBV12-5	TRBJ2-6	NA	TRBD1	TGTGCTAGTGGTTTGGGACAGGGGCCTGGGGCCAACGTCCTGACTTTC	CASGLGQGPGANVLTF
TRBV10-3	TRBJ2-7	NA	TRBD1	TGTGCCATCAGTGAGCCGGGGGGACAGGGACCTTGGGAGCAGTACTTC	CAISEPGGQGPWEQYF
TRBV5-1	TRBJ2-4	NA	NA	TGCGCCACTGCCCCAGAGGGGGACAAAAACATTCAGTACTTC	CATAPEGDKNIQYF
TRBV2	TRBJ1-1	NA	NA	TGTGCCAGCAGTGCGTGGGAGGGCACTGAAGCTTTCTTT	CASSAWEGTEAFF
TRBV5-1	TRBJ1-6	NA	NA	TGCGCCAGCAGCTTGGCCCCAGCTGATTCACCCCTCCACTTT	CASSLAPADSPLHF
TRBV6-6	TRBJ2-2	NA	TRBD2	TGTGCCAGCAGTCCGGGACTAATCACCGGGGAGCTGTTTTTT	CASSPGLITGELFF
TRBV7-7	TRBJ2-2	NA	TRBD1	TGTGCTAGCAGGGCCGGGACAGGGGAGGTCGGGGAGCTGTTTTTT	CASRAGTGEVGELFF
TRBV15	TRBJ2-2	NA	TRBD1	TGTGCCACCAGCAGTTCTAGGACAGGGAGTACCGGGGAGCTGTTTTTT	CATSSSRTGSTGELFF
TRBV18	TRBJ2-2	NA	NA	TGTGCCAGCTCACCGCTTCGGGCTTTCACCGGGGAGCTGTTTTTT	CASSPLRAFTGELFF
TRBV5-1	TRBJ1-4	once	NA	TGCGCCAGCAGAACGGGGCGCAGGGAAAAACTGTTTTTT	CASRTGRREKLFF
TRBV27	TRBJ1-6	NA	NA	TGTGCCAGCGCTATCTGGAATTCACCCCTCCACTTT	CASAIWNSPLHF
TRBV6-5	TRBJ1-4	NA	NA	TGTGCCAGCAGTTACGACAGGAAAAATGAAAAACTGTTTTTT	CASSYDRKNEKLFF
TRBV4-2	TRBJ2-7	once	TRBD2	TGTGCCAGCAGCCAAGGACTAGCGGGGGGGCCCGAGCAGTACTTC	CASSQGLAGGPEQYF
TRBV9	TRBJ2-2	NA	TRBD1	TGTGCCAGCAGCGTCGCAGGGGGCTTAAACACCGGGGAGCTGTTTTTT	CASSVAGGLNTGELFF
TRBV18	TRBJ2-7	NA	NA	TGTGCCAGCTCACCCTTGTCGGGGGCGACCTACGAGCAGTACTTC	CASSPLSGATYEQYF
TRBV11-2	TRBJ2-1	NA	NA	TGTGCCAGCAGCCCGACTGGGGGGGCGGGCCTTTACAATGAGCAGTTCTTC	CASSPTGGAGLYNEQFF
TRBV9	TRBJ2-7	NA	NA	TGTGCCAGCAGCGTACAAGCGGACCTCTACGAGCAGTACTTC	CASSVQADLYEQYF
TRBV5-1	TRBJ2-3	once	NA	TGCGCCAGCAGCTCTGGCTCTTTCTGGCGGGATGGGGATACGCAGTATTTT	CASSSGSFWRDGDTQYF
TRBV2	TRBJ2-7	NA	NA	TGTGCCAGCGGGGAGAACCACTACGAGCAGTACTTC	CASGENHYEQYF
TRBV25-1	TRBJ1-2	NA	NA	TGTGCCAGCAGTCCGCCCACCGGGACAAATGTTTATGGCTACACCTTC	CASSPPTGTNVYGYTF
TRBV5-1	TRBJ2-7	NA	NA	TGCGCCAGCAGCTTGGGTGGGACCGCCGACTACGAGCAGTACTTC	CASSLGGTADYEQYF
TRBV19	TRBJ1-6	NA	NA	TGTGCCAGTAGTATTGGCGTCACAGTCGATTCACCCCTCCACTTT	CASSIGVTVDSPLHF
TRBV25-1	TRBJ2-2	NA	NA	TGTGCCAGCAGTGAATATCATTACTACAGGGAACCTGGGGAGCTGTTTTTT	CASSEYHYYREPGELFF
TRBV5-1	TRBJ1-2	NA	NA	TGCGCCAGCAGCTCCTCCGGGGCAATATATGGCTACACCTTC	CASSSSGAIYGYTF
TRBV28	TRBJ2-7	NA	TRBD2	TGTGCCAGCAGTTCCAGGGGAGGGCTAGCGGGAGCTCGATACGAGCAGTACTTC	CASSSRGGLAGARYEQYF
TRBV11-3	TRBJ2-3	NA	NA	TGTGCCAGCAGCTTTAGGACGGGGGCTACAGATACGCAGTATTTT	CASSFRTGATDTQYF
TRBV5-1	TRBJ2-1	few	NA	TGCGCCAGCAGCTCTTACAATGAGCAGTTCTTC	CASSSYNEQFF
TRBV6-5	TRBJ1-1	NA	NA	TGTGCCAGCAGAACCCCGGGGGTTGGCACTGAAGCTTTCTTT	CASRTPGVGTEAFF
TRBV7-2	TRBJ2-3	NA	TRBD1	TGTGCCAGCAGTAACACTCCTGGGACAGGGGCACAGTATTTT	CASSNTPGTGAQYF
TRBV19	TRBJ1-4	NA	NA	TGTGCCAGTACCCCAATGGGAAATGAAAAACTGTTTTTT	CASTPMGNEKLFF
TRBV5-4	TRBJ1-6	NA	NA	TGTGCCAGCAGCTTGGGGAGCTCCTATAATTCACCCCTCCACTTT	CASSLGSSYNSPLHF
TRBV5-1	TRBJ2-2	NA	TRBD2	TGCGCCAGCAGCTTGATAGTCCGCGGGGGGGTCCCCGGGGAGCTGTTTTTT	CASSLIVRGGVPGELFF
TRBV5-1	TRBJ1-6	NA	NA	TGCGCCAGCAGCTTGAAAACTCCTCGGGATAATTCACCCCTCCACTTT	CASSLKTPRDNSPLHF
TRBV7-9	TRBJ1-1	NA	NA	TGTGCCAGCAGCTCAAACAAGAACACTGAAGCTTTCTTT	CASSSNKNTEAFF
TRBV4-1	TRBJ2-7	NA	NA	TGCGCCAGCAGCCAAGAGGCATCACTCGACGAGCAGTACTTC	CASSQEASLDEQYF